This record concerns one T cell receptor beta chain sequence. In the original workflow: Estimation of nucleated cell counts relied on the amplification of reference gene primers. Sequencing used immunoSEQ multiplex PCR; TCRdb keeps in-frame clones, though not all of them. D and trimming come from the DNA, and the V and J calls and clone size come from that table. Among over 8,500 clones listed, 88% were seen once. This record belongs to a study of blood T cell repertoires in COVID-19. For the study at large: Both acute and convalescent COVID-19 samples were obtained from the United States, Italy and Spain.

V was clipped by 8 bases and J by 5 bases, with 10 bases between them. The CDR3 covers 12 residues. Sequenced: peripheral blood. This chain links TRBV12-3 or TRBV12-4 with TRBJ1-5; D possibly corresponds to TRBD1 (5 bases). The sequence derives from a human donor in a cohort sampled during active COVID-19. CDR3 sequence (DNA): TGTGCCAGCCGCGCGGGGGATCAGCCCCAGCATTTT. It is translated as CASRAGDQPQHF.